This T cell receptor beta chain was documented in a study of T cells in localized non-small cell lung cancer (TCRdb year 2020). As for the study more broadly: The study analyzed T cell repertoires of 200 to 250 early-stage NSCLC patients, comparing tumors and uninvolved tumor-adjacent lungs. Of the NSCLC patients, approximately 130 were male and approximately 110 were female, and the mean age was roughly 61 years. The cohort comprised under 250 treatment-naïve NSCLC patients with resected, localized lung tumors. The study at large found these results: Because multi-region tumor sequencing was not done, intratumor heterogeneity could not be ruled out. Longer overall survival was associated with higher blood T cell density, whereas shorter survival was associated with higher adjacent-lung clonality. A median of around 50 of the top 100 tumor clones were detected in paired uninvolved adjacent lung, and 25 to 35 of these tumor clones were also found among the top 100 clones of the paired uninvolved adjacent lung. Since the design was exploratory, TCR variables were selected using unadjusted p-values with no false-discovery rate correction. Uninvolved tumor-adjacent lung showed the highest T cell clonality, higher than tumor, which suggests more focused antigenic responses in the adjacent lung.

TCR beta CDR3 regions were sequenced from DNA using the immunoSEQ Assay. The paper's data handling went like this. To compute T cell density, TCR beta template counts were normalized to usable DNA, which was estimated by amplifying housekeeping genes. Richness was estimated with the preseqR package, extrapolating to 400,000 templates for PBMC samples and 120,000 templates for tissue samples. Clonality was calculated as one minus Pielou's evenness. Differential abundance testing on productive amino-acid clonotypes, with a minimum total count of 5 and an alpha of 0.1, was used to identify tissue-enriched TCRs. Repertoire overlap between compartments was quantified with the Jaccard Index and Morisita Overlap Index. GLIPH grouped TCR beta CDR3s together with public tetramer-defined viral CDR3s, and a viral motif had to include at least three viral sequences and show V-gene enrichment. Here the immuneACCESS table is served through TCRdb, limited to in-frame sequences with V and J called. Missing clones are a known gap in these copies; in checked studies unresolved V genes cover under half, and the rest lacks a known reason. D and trimming were read from the DNA, whereas the V and J calls and clone size are those reported in that table. The sample table contains roughly 40,000 clones; only one count was recorded for around 87% of them. The ten most abundant clones make up about 3.5% of the sample.

For this clone: Its recognized antigen is unknown. Within one base of it there is no much larger clone, and no base qualities were kept.

At diagnosis, peripheral blood, uninvolved tumor-adjacent lung and tumor were collected and were preserved as a mix of fresh-frozen and FFPE material. For TCR repertoire profiling, blood samples were analyzed as peripheral blood mononuclear cells. The CDR3 sequence holds 13 residues, the cysteine and phenylalanine included. Left in the record is the CDR3 DNA by itself, 39 bases read in frame from the first base. Sequences SGHDT (CDR1) and YYEEEE (CDR2) are obtained from the germline V gene. Recombination joined TRBV5-6 with TRBJ2-5; TRBD2 agrees with 7 junctional bases. The source of this sequence is a man aged 18 to 50 with stage I lung adenocarcinoma. The specimen was peripheral blood, collected before any cancer treatment. The CDR3 has the sequence CASGRVGGETQYF. The DNA is TGTGCAAGTGGGAGGGTAGGAGGAGAGACCCAGTACTTC.